These T cell receptor beta chains were read from a single sample in a study of shared clonotypes between healthy human individuals. Sequenced by immunoSEQ multiplex PCR; TCRdb stores in-frame clones only, minus some. The sample has 950,000 to 1,100,000 clones; about 84% are singletons. The sequencing input was memory CD4+ T cells from PBMCs. The receptors originated from a man aged 18 to 30 in good health. Some clones in this sample may be carry-over from other donors' samples. The CDR3 runs from the conserved cysteine through the conserved F or W. A D gene is named only where the DNA matches it firmly. Expanded clones are given a class, and other clones once, few, many or no size at all.

abundance	v_gene	d_gene	j_gene	CDR3nt	CDR3aa
once	TRBV18	-	TRBJ2-7	TGTGCCAGCTCGCCCGGACGGTCCTACGAGCAGTACTTC	CASSPGRSYEQYF
-	TRBV18	-	TRBJ2-7	TGTGCCAGCTCACCAGTGCCGGGGAGGCGATCCTACGAGCAGTACTTC	CASSPVPGRRSYEQYF
-	TRBV6-1	-	TRBJ2-1	TGTGCCAGCAGCTCCCGGAGAGACAATGAGCAGTTCTTC	CASSSRRDNEQFF
-	TRBV9	-	TRBJ2-3	TGTGCCAGCAGCCAAAAAACAGATACGCAGTATTTT	CASSQKTDTQYF
-	TRBV30	-	TRBJ2-1	TGTGCCTGGAGTTTCGGGCAGGGGGAGCAGTTCTTC	CAWSFGQGEQFF
-	TRBV6-4	TRBD2	TRBJ2-1	TGTGCCAGCAGTGATTTGGCGGGAGGATACAATGAGCAGTTCTTC	CASSDLAGGYNEQFF
-	TRBV2	-	TRBJ2-5	TGTGCCAGCAGTGTTTCGAGGAACCAAGAGACCCAGTACTTC	CASSVSRNQETQYF
-	TRBV6-1	-	TRBJ1-3	TGTGCCAGCAGTGGAGGACTTGGAAACACCATATATTTT	CASSGGLGNTIYF
many	TRBV7-9	TRBD1	TRBJ1-1	TGTGCCAGCAGCTTAGAGACAGGGGGCCTCACTGAAGCTTTCTTT	CASSLETGGLTEAFF
-	TRBV5-1	TRBD2	TRBJ2-7	TGCGCCAGCAGCTTGCTGCGGGAGAACTACGAGCAGTACTTC	CASSLLRENYEQYF
-	TRBV28	-	TRBJ2-3	TGTGCCAGCAGTTTACAGGACAGCAGCCTCGCAGATACGCAGTATTTT	CASSLQDSSLADTQYF
-	TRBV5-4	-	TRBJ2-6	TGTGCCAGCCGCTCTGCCAAAAGCAACTCTGGGGCCAACGTCCTGACTTTC	CASRSAKSNSGANVLTF
-	TRBV4-1	-	TRBJ2-5	TGCGCCAGCAGCTCTAGGAGGGAGAGGCTTCAAGAGACCCAGTACTTC	CASSSRRERLQETQYF
-	TRBV2	-	TRBJ2-3	TGTGCCAGCAACCCAGGCACAGATACGCAGTATTTT	CASNPGTDTQYF
-	TRBV14	-	TRBJ2-4	TGTGCCAGCAGTTCCCTTACAGGGCCTCAAGCCAAAAACATTCAGTACTTC	CASSSLTGPQAKNIQYF
-	TRBV10-3	-	TRBJ2-2	TGTGCCATCAGTGAGCCAGGGGCAGGGAAAGTGTTCGGGGAGCTGTTTTTT	CAISEPGAGKVFGELFF
-	TRBV5-1	TRBD1	TRBJ2-3	TGCGCCAGCAGCTTGGCTTGGGACAGTAGAGATACGCAGTATTTT	CASSLAWDSRDTQYF
-	TRBV28	-	TRBJ1-4	TGTGCCAGCAGTTTAGTGACAGCCCCAAATGAAAAACTGTTTTTT	CASSLVTAPNEKLFF
-	TRBV7-6	-	TRBJ1-1	TGTGCCAGCCTTCGGCTACTCGGTACTGAAGCTTTCTTT	CASLRLLGTEAFF
-	TRBV5-6	-	TRBJ1-3	TGTGCCAGCAGCTTTGGAGTCTCTGGAAACACCATATATTTT	CASSFGVSGNTIYF